These T cell receptor beta chains were read from a single sample in a study of control samples from healthy donors and cancer patients. The assay was immunoSEQ multiplex PCR, and TCRdb's table has in-frame clones only and misses some. The sample lists 20,000 to 30,000 clones; roughly 90% were seen once. Sequencing was carried out using PBMCs. These receptors were obtained from a man aged 50-60 years with lung cancer. Each CDR3 is given with its conserved first and last residue. A D gene is named only where the DNA matches it firmly. Size is stated for part of the rows, as once, few or many counts, or as a class when the clone is expanded.

j_call | d_call | clone_size | v_call | cdr3_aa | cdr3_nt
TRBJ1-5 | TRBD1 | NA | TRBV23-1 | CASRRDRGRSNQPQHF | TGCGCCAGCAGACGGGACAGGGGAAGGAGCAATCAGCCCCAGCATTTT
TRBJ1-2 | TRBD1 | NA | TRBV25-1 | CASSGSQGEYGYTF | TGTGCCAGCAGTGGTTCACAGGGGGAATATGGCTACACCTTC
TRBJ2-7 | NA | once | TRBV19 | CASSIADGPAYEQYF | TGTGCCAGTAGTATCGCGGACGGCCCTGCCTACGAGCAGTACTTC
TRBJ1-2 | NA | NA | TRBV6-5 | CASSYTTMTGNYGYTF | TGTGCCAGCAGTTACACTACAATGACAGGAAATTATGGCTACACCTTC
TRBJ2-7 | TRBD2 | NA | TRBV5-5 | CASSLALRGVVGQYF | TGTGCCAGCAGCTTGGCGTTGCGGGGGGTAGTCGGGCAGTACTTC
TRBJ2-3 | NA | NA | TRBV27 | CASSLSAATDTQYF | TGTGCCAGCAGTTTATCTGCCGCGACAGATACGCAGTATTTT
TRBJ1-1 | NA | once | TRBV19 | CASSTTTVVNTEAFF | TGTGCCAGTAGTACAACGACAGTGGTGAACACTGAAGCTTTCTTT
TRBJ1-4 | NA | NA | TRBV2 | CASSGVSTNEKLFF | TGTGCCAGCAGTGGAGTTTCAACTAATGAAAAACTGTTTTTT
TRBJ2-1 | TRBD2 | NA | TRBV7-9 | CASSSGGSYNEQFF | TGTGCCAGCAGCTCGGGGGGGTCCTACAATGAGCAGTTCTTC
TRBJ1-5 | NA | NA | TRBV4-3 | CASSPSGQSNQPQHF | TGCGCCAGCAGCCCCTCGGGCCAGAGCAATCAGCCCCAGCATTTT
TRBJ1-5 | NA | NA | TRBV5-5 | CASSLSADQPQHF | TGTGCCAGCAGTCTTAGCGCCGATCAGCCCCAGCATTTT
TRBJ2-5 | TRBD1 | NA | TRBV11-2 | CASSFSGGEGQYF | TGTGCCAGCAGCTTTTCAGGGGGCGAAGGCCAGTACTTC
TRBJ2-1 | TRBD2 | NA | TRBV4-3 | CASSQDPLGTTGYEQFF | TGCGCCAGCAGCCAAGACCCGCTAGGGACTACGGGATATGAGCAGTTCTTC
TRBJ1-2 | TRBD1 | NA | TRBV3-1/TRBV3-2 | CASSQTGPYGYTF | TGTGCCAGCAGCCAGACAGGGCCCTATGGCTACACCTTC
TRBJ1-2 | NA | NA | TRBV28 | CASKTRRGLGYGYTF | TGTGCCAGCAAGACTCGAAGGGGCCTAGGCTATGGCTACACCTTC
TRBJ2-7 | NA | once | TRBV27 | CASSSSGATEPEQYF | TGTGCCAGCAGTTCTTCAGGCGCTACAGAACCCGAGCAGTACTTC
TRBJ1-2 | TRBD1 | few | TRBV6-1 | CASSGGGQGPNYGYTF | TGTGCCAGCAGTGGGGGTGGACAGGGCCCCAACTATGGCTACACCTTC
TRBJ1-4 | TRBD1 | NA | TRBV6-2/TRBV6-3 | CASSPNGQGNEKLFF | TGTGCCAGCAGTCCGAACGGACAGGGGAATGAAAAACTGTTTTTT
TRBJ1-5 | TRBD1 | NA | TRBV11-2 | CASSLSGGHNQPQHF | TGTGCCAGCAGCTTATCAGGGGGCCACAATCAGCCCCAGCATTTT
TRBJ1-2 | NA | NA | TRBV7-9 | CASRAQGFGYTF | TGTGCCAGCAGAGCACAGGGTTTTGGCTACACCTTC
TRBJ2-7 | NA | NA | TRBV11-2 | CASSLDLEYSYEQYF | TGTGCCAGCAGCTTAGATCTGGAGTACTCCTACGAGCAGTACTTC
TRBJ2-5 | NA | once | TRBV29-1 | CSGGQETQYF | TGCAGCGGGGGCCAAGAGACCCAGTACTTC
TRBJ2-3 | TRBD2 | NA | TRBV7-6 | CASSLGSGLVGDTQYF | TGTGCCAGCAGCTTAGGTTCGGGACTAGTAGGAGATACGCAGTATTTT
TRBJ2-3 | NA | NA | TRBV7-6 | CASSPGTDTQYF | TGTGCCAGCAGCCCGGGGACAGATACGCAGTATTTT
TRBJ2-7 | NA | NA | TRBV29-1 | CSVRLGQSVTEQQYF | TGCAGCGTGCGACTCGGACAGTCGGTAACCGAGCAGCAGTACTTC
TRBJ2-5 | NA | NA | TRBV6-2/TRBV6-3 | CASSQTALRTQYF | TGTGCCAGCAGTCAGACTGCGTTGAGGACCCAGTACTTC
TRBJ2-7 | NA | NA | TRBV5-1 | CASSGGQLSYEQYF | TGCGCCAGCAGCGGAGGACAGCTCTCCTACGAGCAGTACTTC
TRBJ1-5 | TRBD1 | NA | TRBV10-2 | CASRLGQGDQPQHF | TGCGCCAGCAGATTGGGACAGGGCGACCAGCCCCAGCATTTT
TRBJ1-4 | NA | NA | TRBV5-6 | CASSPRPRATNEKLFF | TGTGCCAGCAGTCCCAGACCCAGGGCAACTAATGAAAAACTGTTTTTT
TRBJ1-6 | TRBD1 | NA | TRBV5-6 | CASSRDRVDSPLHF | TGTGCCAGCAGCCGGGACAGGGTTGATTCACCCCTCCACTTT
TRBJ1-6 | NA | once | TRBV5-5 | CASSFSPVSNSPLHF | TGTGCCAGCAGCTTTAGCCCGGTCTCAAATTCACCCCTCCACTTT
TRBJ2-1 | NA | NA | TRBV29-1 | CSAPGETADEQFF | TGCAGCGCCCCGGGGGAGACTGCAGATGAGCAGTTCTTC
TRBJ1-1 | TRBD1 | once | TRBV2 | CASSEYGTGNTEAFF | TGTGCCAGCAGTGAATACGGGACAGGGAACACTGAAGCTTTCTTT
TRBJ2-7 | NA | few | TRBV20-1 | CSASGNEQYF | TGCAGTGCTAGTGGGAACGAGCAGTACTTC
TRBJ2-1 | NA | NA | TRBV2 | CASSEQGHSNNGQFF | TGTGCCAGCAGTGAACAAGGCCATTCCAACAATGGGCAGTTCTTC
TRBJ1-2 | TRBD1 | NA | TRBV19 | CASHPGQSNYGYTF | TGTGCCTCCCACCCGGGACAGTCTAACTATGGCTACACCTTC
TRBJ2-7 | NA | NA | TRBV2 | CATKDWESSYEQYF | TGTGCCACAAAGGACTGGGAAAGCTCCTACGAGCAGTACTTC
TRBJ1-5 | NA | NA | TRBV28 | CASSTTGYSNQPQHF | TGTGCCAGCAGTACAACAGGTTATAGCAATCAGCCCCAGCATTTT